The rows below give T cell receptor beta chains drawn from one sample of a study of blood T cell repertoires in COVID-19. TCRdb's copy holds only in-frame clones and misses some; the assay was immunoSEQ multiplex PCR. Among about 200,000 clones, 70% to 85% were seen once, and the ten largest hold approximately 8%. Sequencing was carried out using peripheral blood. Receptors were obtained from a woman of 80 years or more with COVID-19, enrolled during active disease. The CDR3 runs from the conserved cysteine through the conserved F or W. D genes are given only for firm matches. Size is stated for part of the rows, as once, few or many counts, or as a class when the clone is expanded.

TRBJ2-3 TRBV9 TRBD2 - CASSTGLAGPNTQYF TGTGCCAGCAGCACGGGACTAGCGGGGCCCAATACGCAGTATTTT
TRBJ2-1 TRBV18 - - CASSPGVLDNEQFF TGTGCCAGCTCACCCGGGGTTTTAGACAATGAGCAGTTCTTC
TRBJ1-2 TRBV29-1 - - CSVRTGMGYTF TGCAGCGTCCGGACGGGAATGGGCTACACCTTC
TRBJ1-2 TRBV28 - - CASTQMDYGYTF TGTGCCAGCACACAAATGGACTATGGCTACACCTTC
TRBJ2-1 TRBV12-5 - - CASGLEGHNYNEQFF TGTGCTAGTGGTTTGGAGGGACACAACTACAATGAGCAGTTCTTC
TRBJ1-1 TRBV28 TRBD1 - CASSTGQMNTEAFF TGTGCCAGCAGTACGGGACAGATGAACACTGAAGCTTTCTTT
TRBJ1-1 TRBV7-9 - - CASSLVIQGKAFF TGTGCCAGCAGCTTAGTTATCCAGGGTAAAGCTTTCTTT
TRBJ1-2 TRBV14 TRBD1 many CASSLRQGWAYGYTF TGTGCCAGCAGCCTACGACAGGGTTGGGCCTATGGCTACACCTTC
TRBJ2-1 TRBV12-3/TRBV12-4 - - CASSLGTGTGQFF TGTGCCAGCAGTTTAGGAACAGGGACGGGGCAGTTCTTC
TRBJ1-5 TRBV2 TRBD1 - CASSDTGGRQPQHF TGTGCCAGCAGTGATACAGGGGGCCGCCAGCCCCAGCATTTT
TRBJ2-1 TRBV2 - once CASAGPGNEQFF TGTGCCAGCGCGGGGCCGGGGAATGAGCAGTTCTTC
TRBJ1-2 TRBV5-1 TRBD1 - CASSVTGAYGYTF TGCGCCAGCAGCGTAACAGGGGCCTATGGCTACACCTTC
TRBJ2-5 TRBV9 - - CASSVGVAETQYF TGTGCCAGCAGCGTAGGTGTTGCGGAGACCCAGTACTTC
TRBJ1-5 TRBV14 - - CASSPGDSNQPQHF TGTGCCAGCAGCCCCGGAGACAGCAATCAGCCCCAGCATTTT
TRBJ2-3 TRBV6-5 - - CASRLGGASTDTQYF TGTGCCAGCAGACTAGGGGGTGCGAGCACAGATACGCAGTATTTT
TRBJ2-2 TRBV9 - - CASSGNREFGELFF TGTGCCAGCAGCGGAAACCGGGAGTTCGGGGAGCTGTTTTTT
TRBJ2-6 TRBV28 TRBD1 - CASSLYQGAPGANVLTF TGTGCCAGCAGTTTATATCAGGGGGCCCCTGGGGCCAACGTCCTGACTTTC
TRBJ1-2 TRBV11-2 - - CASSLSDLYGYTF TGTGCCAGCAGCTTGTCCGACTTATATGGCTACACCTTC
TRBJ1-1 TRBV12-3/TRBV12-4 - - CATSVGVSTEAFF TGTGCCACCTCCGTAGGGGTTAGCACTGAAGCTTTCTTT
TRBJ2-7 TRBV5-6 - few CASSPLDRGYEQYF TGTGCCAGCAGCCCGCTAGACCGGGGCTACGAGCAGTACTTC
TRBJ1-6 TRBV10-3 TRBD1 - CAISLTGGLNSPLHF TGTGCCATCAGCCTGACAGGGGGATTGAATTCACCCCTCCACTTT
TRBJ1-1 TRBV11-2 - - CASGGVTEAFF TGTGCCAGCGGCGGGGTCACTGAAGCTTTCTTT
TRBJ1-1 TRBV6-5 - - CASPMGGFTEAFF TGTGCCAGCCCCATGGGGGGGTTCACTGAAGCTTTCTTT
TRBJ2-3 TRBV5-1 TRBD1 - CASSLAVRGSDTDTQYF TGCGCCAGCAGCTTGGCGGTCAGGGGGTCGGACACAGATACGCAGTATTTT
TRBJ2-5 TRBV4-1 - once CASSPGSQETQYF TGCGCCAGCAGCCCCGGTAGTCAAGAGACCCAGTACTTC
TRBJ2-2 TRBV3-1/TRBV3-2 - - CASSPGPGGGELFF TGTGCCAGCAGCCCAGGACCCGGGGGCGGGGAGCTGTTTTTT
TRBJ2-5 TRBV6-5 - - CASTRPGLQETQYF TGTGCCAGCACCCGACCGGGACTCCAAGAGACCCAGTACTTC
TRBJ1-1 TRBV3-1/TRBV3-2 TRBD1 - CASSHNRGGTEAFF TGTGCCAGCAGCCACAACAGGGGTGGAACTGAAGCTTTCTTT
TRBJ1-6 TRBV28 - - CASRITGSYNSPLHF TGTGCCAGCAGAATAACAGGAAGCTATAATTCACCCCTCCACTTT
TRBJ1-6 TRBV5-5 - - CASSLEGWGSPLHF TGTGCCAGCAGCTTGGAGGGGTGGGGTTCACCCCTCCACTTT
TRBJ2-1 TRBV5-1 TRBD2 - CASSPAASGSYNEQFF TGCGCCAGCAGCCCGGCGGCTAGCGGATCCTACAATGAGCAGTTCTTC
TRBJ1-1 TRBV29-1 - - CSVDRSRNTEAFF TGCAGCGTTGATCGGTCCCGGAACACTGAAGCTTTCTTT